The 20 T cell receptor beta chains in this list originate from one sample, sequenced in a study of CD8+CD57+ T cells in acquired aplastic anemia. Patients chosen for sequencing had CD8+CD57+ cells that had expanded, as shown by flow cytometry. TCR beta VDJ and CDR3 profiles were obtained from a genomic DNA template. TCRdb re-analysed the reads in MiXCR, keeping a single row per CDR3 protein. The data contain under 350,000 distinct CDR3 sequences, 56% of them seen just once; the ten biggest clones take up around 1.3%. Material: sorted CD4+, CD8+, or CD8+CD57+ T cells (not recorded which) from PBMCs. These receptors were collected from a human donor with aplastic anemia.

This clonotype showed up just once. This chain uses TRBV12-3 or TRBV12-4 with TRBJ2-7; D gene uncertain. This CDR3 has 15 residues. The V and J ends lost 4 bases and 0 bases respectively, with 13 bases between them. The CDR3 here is CASSYDDPHSYEQYF. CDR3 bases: TGTGCCAGCAGTTACGACGACCCGCACTCCTACGAGCAGTACTTC.

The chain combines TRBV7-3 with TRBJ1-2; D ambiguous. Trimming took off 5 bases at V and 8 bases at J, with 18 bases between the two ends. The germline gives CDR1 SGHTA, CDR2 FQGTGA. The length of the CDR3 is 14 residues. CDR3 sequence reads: CASSPGRWEPGYTF. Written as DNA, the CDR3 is TGTGCCAGCAGCCCTGGAAGGTGGGAGCCCGGCTACACCTTC.

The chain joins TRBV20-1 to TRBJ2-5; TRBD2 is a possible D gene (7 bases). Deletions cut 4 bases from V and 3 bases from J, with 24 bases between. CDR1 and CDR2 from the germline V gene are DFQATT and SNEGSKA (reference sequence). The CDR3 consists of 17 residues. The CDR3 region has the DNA TGCAGTGCTACAGGGGAAGCGGGACCAACGGGGGAAGAGACCCAGTACTTC. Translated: CSATGEAGPTGEETQYF.

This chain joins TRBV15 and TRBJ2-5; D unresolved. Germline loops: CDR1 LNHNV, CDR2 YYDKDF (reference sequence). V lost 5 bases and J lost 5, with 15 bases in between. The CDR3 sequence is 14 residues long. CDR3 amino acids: CATSWVPSGETQYF. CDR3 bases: TGTGCCACCAGCTGGGTGCCTTCCGGCGAGACCCAGTACTTC. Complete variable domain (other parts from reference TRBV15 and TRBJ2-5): DAMVIQNPRYQVTQFGKPVTLSCSQTLNHNVMYWYQQKSSQAPKLLFHYYDKDFNNEADTPDNFQSRRPNTSFCFLDIRSPGLGDTAMYLCATSWVPSGETQYFGPGTRLLVL.

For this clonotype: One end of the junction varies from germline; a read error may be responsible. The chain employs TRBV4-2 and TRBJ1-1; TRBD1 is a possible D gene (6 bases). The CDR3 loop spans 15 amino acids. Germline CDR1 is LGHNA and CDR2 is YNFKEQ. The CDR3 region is CASSQGPQGGYEASF. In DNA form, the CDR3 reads TGTGCCAGCAGCCAAGGGCCACAGGGTGGTTATGAAGCTTCCTTT.

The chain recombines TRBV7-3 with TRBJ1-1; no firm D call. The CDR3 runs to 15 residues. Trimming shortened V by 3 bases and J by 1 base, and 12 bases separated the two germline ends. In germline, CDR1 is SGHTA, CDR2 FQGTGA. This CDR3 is CASSFPGGGNTEAFF. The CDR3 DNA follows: TGTGCCAGCAGCTTCCCGGGAGGCGGGAACACTGAAGCTTTCTTT.

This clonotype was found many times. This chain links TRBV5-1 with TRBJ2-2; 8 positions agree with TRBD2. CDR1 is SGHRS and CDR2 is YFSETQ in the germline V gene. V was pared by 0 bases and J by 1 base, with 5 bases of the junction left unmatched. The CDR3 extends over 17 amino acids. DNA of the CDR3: TGCGCCAGCAGCTTGGACGGCGGGGGGATGAACACCGGGGAGCTGTTTTTT. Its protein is CASSLDGGGMNTGELFF.

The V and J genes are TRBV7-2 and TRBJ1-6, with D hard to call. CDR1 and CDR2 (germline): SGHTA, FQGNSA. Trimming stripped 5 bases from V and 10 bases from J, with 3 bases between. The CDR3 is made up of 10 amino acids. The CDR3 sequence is CASSQSPLHF. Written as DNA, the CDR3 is TGTGCCAGCAGCCAATCACCCCTCCACTTT.

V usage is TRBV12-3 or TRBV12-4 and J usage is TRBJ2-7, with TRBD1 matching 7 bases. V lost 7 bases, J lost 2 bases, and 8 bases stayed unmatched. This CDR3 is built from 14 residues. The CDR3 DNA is TGTGCCAGCACCTCCGGGACAGATACCTACGAGCAGTACTTC. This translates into CASTSGTDTYEQYF.

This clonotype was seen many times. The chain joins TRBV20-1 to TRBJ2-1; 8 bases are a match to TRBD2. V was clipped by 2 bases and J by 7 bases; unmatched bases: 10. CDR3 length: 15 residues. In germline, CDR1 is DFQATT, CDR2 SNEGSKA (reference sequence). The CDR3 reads CSARLPIAGLNEQFF. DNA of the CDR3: TGCAGTGCTAGACTACCGATAGCGGGATTAAATGAGCAGTTCTTC.

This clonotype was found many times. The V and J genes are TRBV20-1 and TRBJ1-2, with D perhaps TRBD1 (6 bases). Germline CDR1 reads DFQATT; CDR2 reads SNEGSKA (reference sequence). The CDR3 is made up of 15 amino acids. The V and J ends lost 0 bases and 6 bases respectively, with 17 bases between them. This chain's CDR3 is CSARDQGPGVDGYTF. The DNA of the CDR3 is TGCAGTGCTAGAGATCAGGGGCCAGGTGTCGATGGCTACACCTTC.

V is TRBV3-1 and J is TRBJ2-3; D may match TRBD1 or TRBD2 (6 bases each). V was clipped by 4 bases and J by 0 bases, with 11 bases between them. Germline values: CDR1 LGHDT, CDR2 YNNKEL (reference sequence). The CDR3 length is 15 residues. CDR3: CASSPLGGSTDTQYF. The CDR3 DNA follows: TGTGCCAGCAGCCCCCTAGGGGGGAGCACAGATACGCAGTATTTT.

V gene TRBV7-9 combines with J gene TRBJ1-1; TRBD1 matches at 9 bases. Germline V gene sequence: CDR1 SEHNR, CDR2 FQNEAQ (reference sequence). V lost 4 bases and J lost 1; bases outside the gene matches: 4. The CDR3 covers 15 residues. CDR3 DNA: TGTGCCAGCAGCTCCCGGACAGGGGCGAACACTGAAGCTTTCTTT. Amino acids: CASSSRTGANTEAFF.

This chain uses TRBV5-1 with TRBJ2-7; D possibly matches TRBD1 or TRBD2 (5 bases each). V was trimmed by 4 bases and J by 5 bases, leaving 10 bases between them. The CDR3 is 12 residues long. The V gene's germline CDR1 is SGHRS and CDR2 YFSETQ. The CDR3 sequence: CASSGDRDEQYF. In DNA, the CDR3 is TGCGCCAGCAGCGGGGACCGAGACGAGCAGTACTTC. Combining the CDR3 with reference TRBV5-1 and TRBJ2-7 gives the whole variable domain KAGVTQTPRYLIKTRGQQVTLSCSPISGHRSVSWYQQTPGQGLQFLFEYFSETQRNKGNFPGRFSGRQFSNSRSEMNVSTLELGDSALYLCASSGDRDEQYFGPGTRLTVT.

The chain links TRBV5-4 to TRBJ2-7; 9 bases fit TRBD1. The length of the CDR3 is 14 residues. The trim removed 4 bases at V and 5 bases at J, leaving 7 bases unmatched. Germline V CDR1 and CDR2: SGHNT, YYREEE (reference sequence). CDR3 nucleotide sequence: TGTGCCAGCAGCACACCGGACAGGGGCAACGAGCAGTACTTC. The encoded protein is CASSTPDRGNEQYF.

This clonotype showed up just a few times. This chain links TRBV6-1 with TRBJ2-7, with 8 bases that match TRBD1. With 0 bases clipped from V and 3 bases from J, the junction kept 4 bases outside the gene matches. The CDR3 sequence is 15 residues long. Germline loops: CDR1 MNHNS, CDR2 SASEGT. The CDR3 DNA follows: TGTGCCAGCAGTGAAGCGACAGGGGAGTACTACGAGCAGTACTTC. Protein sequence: CASSEATGEYYEQYF.

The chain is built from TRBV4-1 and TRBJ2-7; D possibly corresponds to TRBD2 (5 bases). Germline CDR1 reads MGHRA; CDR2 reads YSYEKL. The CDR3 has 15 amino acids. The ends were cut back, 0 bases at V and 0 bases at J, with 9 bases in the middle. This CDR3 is CASSQEERNSYEQYF. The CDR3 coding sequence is TGCGCCAGCAGCCAAGAAGAGCGGAACTCCTACGAGCAGTACTTC.

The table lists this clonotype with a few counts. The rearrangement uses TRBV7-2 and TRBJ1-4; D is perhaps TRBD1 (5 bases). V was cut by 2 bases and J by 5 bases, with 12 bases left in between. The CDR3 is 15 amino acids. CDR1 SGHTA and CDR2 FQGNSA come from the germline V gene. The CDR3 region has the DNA TGTGCCAGCAGCTTATTCGGGGCCCTCAATGAAAAACTGTTTTTT. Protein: CASSLFGALNEKLFF.

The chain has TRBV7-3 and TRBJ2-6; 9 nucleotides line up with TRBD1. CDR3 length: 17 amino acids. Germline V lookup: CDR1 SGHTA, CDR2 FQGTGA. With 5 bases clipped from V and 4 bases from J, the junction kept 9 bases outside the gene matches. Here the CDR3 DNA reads TGTGCCAGCAGCAGTCCCGGGACAGGGTTCGGGGCCAACGTCCTGACTTTC. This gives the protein CASSSPGTGFGANVLTF.

DNA for the CDR3: TGTGCCAGCAGGACGCGGGGGTCAGCTAAGGCCGAGCAGTTCTTC. Translating it yields CASRTRGSAKAEQFF. V gene TRBV2 combines with J gene TRBJ2-1; 7 nucleotides align to TRBD2. The CDR3 is made up of 15 amino acids. V was clipped by 6 bases and J by 10 bases; unmatched bases: 15. Germline CDR1 reads SNHLY; CDR2 reads FYNNEI. Variable domain in full (rest from reference TRBV2 and TRBJ2-1): EPEVTQTPSHQVTQMGQEVILRCVPISNHLYFYWYRQILGQKVEFLVSFYNNEISEKSEIFDDQFSVERPDGSNFTLKIRSTKLEDSAMYFCASRTRGSAKAEQFFGPGTRLTVL.